This TCR beta chain was retrieved from a study of CD8+CD57+ T cells in acquired aplastic anemia. Study at large: The average for DNA from sorted CD4+ and CD8+ cells was 3 to 3.5 ug. Healthy donors had, on average, around 11 million reads for their CD4+ cells.

CDR3 and TCR beta VDJ profiling relied on a genomic DNA template. Each CDR3 protein gets one entry after TCRdb re-called the reads with MiXCR. The sample contains about 180,000 distinct CDR3 sequences, roughly half of which appear only once. The germline V gene has CDR1 DFQATT and CDR2 SNEGSKA (reference sequence). The V and J ends lost 3 bases and 4 bases respectively, with 10 bases between them. This CDR3 contains 12 residues. This clonotype was seen at least ten times. The antigen is unknown. Overall study findings and caveats: Roughly 27 sequences, all CD8+ CDR3, were shared between patients and controls. Controls did not differ significantly from patients in CD8+ Simpson's diversity.

The sample consisted of sorted CD4+, CD8+, or CD8+CD57+ T cells (not recorded which) from PBMCs. The clonotype originates from a human donor in good health. The J gene is TRBJ2-7, the V gene TRBV20-1; possibly TRBD1 for D (6 bases). This CDR3 is CSASGQTYEQYF. The CDR3 coding sequence is TGCAGTGCTAGCGGACAGACTTACGAGCAGTACTTC.